Given below is one TCR beta chain in context. Per the original methods: Estimation of nucleated cell counts was performed using reference gene primer amplification. TCRdb's table, derived via immunoSEQ multiplex PCR, lists solely in-frame clones and lacks some. V, J and clone size reflect that table, while D and trimming were determined from the DNA. The profile covers roughly 190,000 clones, with 84% appearing a single time and 4.5% to 6% taken by the ten largest. The V end lost 6 bases, the J end lost 2 bases, and 10 bases lay between the germline ends. The CDR3 is made up of 13 amino acids. Germline V gene sequence: CDR1 LNHDA, CDR2 SQIVND (reference sequence). The source of the sample is a study of blood T cell repertoires in COVID-19. In the study overall: Acute and convalescent COVID-19 samples came from the United States, Italy and Spain. From T cells, B-cell-depleted T cells, or PBMCs came the material, which was cDNA or gDNA.

The receptor's source is a woman aged 70-85 years with active or convalescent COVID-19. The chain joins TRBV19 to TRBJ1-1; D unresolved. The sequenced sample consisted of peripheral blood. CDR3 in amino acids: CASSSRVNTEAFF. CDR3 bases: TGTGCCAGTAGCTCCCGGGTTAACACTGAAGCTTTCTTT.